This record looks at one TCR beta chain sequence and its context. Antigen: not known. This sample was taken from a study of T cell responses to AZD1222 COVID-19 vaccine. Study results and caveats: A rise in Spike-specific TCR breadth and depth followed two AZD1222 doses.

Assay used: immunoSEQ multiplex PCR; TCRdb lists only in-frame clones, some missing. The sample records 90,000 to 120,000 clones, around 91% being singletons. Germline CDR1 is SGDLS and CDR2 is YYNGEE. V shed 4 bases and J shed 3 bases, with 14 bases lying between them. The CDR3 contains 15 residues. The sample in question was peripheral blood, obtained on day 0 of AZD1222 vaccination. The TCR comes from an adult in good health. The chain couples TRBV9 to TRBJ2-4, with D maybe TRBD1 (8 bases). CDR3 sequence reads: CASSPQGGGKNIQYF. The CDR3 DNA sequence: TGTGCCAGCAGCCCACAGGGGGGGGGCAAAAACATTCAGTACTTC. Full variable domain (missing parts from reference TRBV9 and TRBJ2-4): DSGVTQTPKHLITATGQRVTLRCSPRSGDLSVYWYQQSLDQGLQFLIQYYNGEERAKGNILERFSAQQFPDLHSELNLSSLELGDSALYFCASSPQGGGKNIQYFGAGTRLSVL.